The 30 T cell receptor beta chains given below trace back to one sample, sequenced in a study of T cell repertoires in cytomegalovirus infection. From the reads, TCRdb called clonotypes with MiXCR, one entry per CDR3 protein. The repertoire holds 450,000 to 650,000 distinct CDR3 sequences, with less than 30% as singletons. The sequencing input was PBMCs. All receptors derive from a human donor in good health (CMV status not recorded). Some clones in this sample may be carry-over from other donors' samples.

A note on this clonotype: A much larger clone lies a single base off, so this may be a read error. This rearrangement joins TRBV7-2 to TRBJ2-5; D is perhaps TRBD2 (5 bases). V was shortened by 3 bases and J by 9 bases, with 17 bases between the two germline ends. The CDR3 is 14 residues long. Germline V gene data show CDR1 as SGHTA and CDR2 as FQGNSA. The CDR3 loop is CASSFDGARESQYF. The CDR3 DNA sequence: TGTGCCAGCAGCTTCGACGGAGCTAGGGAGTCCCAGTACTTC.

Only a few counts were recorded for this clonotype. The rearrangement joins TRBV27 to TRBJ2-2, with TRBD2 as a possible D gene (5 bases). Trimming took 3 bases from V and 8 from J, leaving 13 bases between them. This CDR3 comprises 14 residues. Germline V gene sequence: CDR1 MNHEY, CDR2 SMNVEV (reference sequence). CDR3 in DNA: TGTGCCAGCAGTTTTGGGCTAGCATCAGGGGAGCTGTTTTTT. Translating gives CASSFGLASGELFF.

This clonotype was counted ten times or more. This sequence joins TRBV7-2 and TRBJ2-1; 9 nucleotides line up with TRBD2. The germline V gene encodes CDR1 SGHTA and CDR2 FQGNSA. The CDR3 runs to 18 residues. V dropped 3 bases and J dropped 8; count of bases not matched to a gene: 17. The CDR3 loop is CASSLEGRRVAGVHEQFF. CDR3 DNA sequence: TGTGCCAGCAGCTTGGAGGGGAGGAGGGTAGCGGGAGTACATGAGCAGTTCTTC.

The gene calls are TRBV20-1 and TRBJ2-1, with 9 bases fitting TRBD2. Germline CDR1 and CDR2: DFQATT and SNEGSKA (reference sequence). This CDR3 contains 14 residues. V shed 7 bases and J 8 bases; nucleotides not matched to a gene: 12. In DNA, the CDR3 is TGCAGTGTCAACAGACTAGCGGAGAGGTATGAGCAGTTCTTC. This codes for CSVNRLAERYEQFF.

The chain employs TRBV20-1 and TRBJ2-7; D gene unclear. V lost 3 bases and J 2 bases, leaving 14 bases between the germline ends. Germline loops: CDR1 DFQATT, CDR2 SNEGSKA (reference sequence). The CDR3 has 14 amino acids. The CDR3 reads CSASNSLTAYEQYF. CDR3 coding DNA: TGCAGTGCTAGTAACAGCCTAACCGCCTACGAGCAGTACTTC.

This chain uses TRBV12-3 or TRBV12-4 with TRBJ1-1, with a weak D call TRBD1 (5 bases). Trimming left V 4 bases short and J 5 bases short, with 17 bases between. CDR3 length: 15 residues. The CDR3 nucleotides are TGTGCCAGCAGTTCCCCCGCAGGGTTGAGAACTGAAGCTTTCTTT. Encoded protein: CASSSPAGLRTEAFF.

This clonotype appeared a few times. CDR3 sequence reads: CASSPAVQGPLLMPESEAFF. CDR3 in DNA: TGTGCCAGCAGCCCGGCAGTACAGGGGCCACTATTGATGCCCGAGTCTGAAGCTTTCTTT. The chain uses TRBV7-2 and TRBJ1-1; 7 bases match TRBD1. This CDR3 region has 20 residues. From germline, CDR1 is SGHTA and CDR2 FQGNSA. V shed 5 bases and J 6 bases; nucleotides not matched to a gene: 27.

The chain combines TRBV6-2 or TRBV6-3 with TRBJ1-1, with D possibly being TRBD1 (6 bases). Trimming shortened V by 5 bases and J by 1 base, and 17 bases separated the two germline ends. The CDR3 runs 16 residues. CDR1 is MNHEY, CDR2 SVGEGT, per germline. CDR3 nucleotides: TGTGCCAGCAGTGCTCTATCCGCGACAGGGAACACTGAAGCTTTCTTT. Translated: CASSALSATGNTEAFF.

This clonotype was seen ten or more times. This chain connects TRBV7-2 to TRBJ2-7; D is unresolved. Trimming shortened V by 1 base and J by 2 bases, and 12 bases separated the two germline ends. This CDR3 contains 15 residues. Germline values: CDR1 SGHTA, CDR2 FQGNSA. The CDR3 nucleotides are TGTGCCAGCAGCTTAGAAGTCTGGCGCGCCTACGAGCAGTACTTC. Amino acid sequence: CASSLEVWRAYEQYF.

This clonotype was counted between two and nine times. The CDR3 protein is CASSLAGAGKYEQYF. CDR3 DNA: TGTGCCAGCAGCTTAGCGGGGGCGGGAAAGTACGAGCAGTACTTC. The chain joins TRBV7-6 to TRBJ2-7; D tentatively fits TRBD1 or TRBD2 (6 bases each). Trimming took 0 bases from V and 4 from J, leaving 13 bases between them. This CDR3 region has 15 residues. The germline CDR1 and CDR2 sequences are SGHVS and FNYEAQ.

The CDR3 coding sequence is TGTGCCAGCAGTTTAGTGCGTCGGCTGGTGAACACTAACTATGGCTACACCTTC. This encodes CASSLVRRLVNTNYGYTF. The V gene is TRBV12-3 or TRBV12-4, the J gene TRBJ1-2; no clear D. The ends were cut back, 1 base at V and 0 bases at J, with 18 bases in the middle. The CDR3 runs 18 residues.

This clonotype showed up just a few times. The gene calls are TRBV10-2 and TRBJ2-4; D gene ambiguous. The CDR3 extends over 11 amino acids. Per the germline V gene, CDR1 is WSHSY and CDR2 is SAAADI. Between the trimmed V and J ends, which lost 7 bases and 6 bases, there was a span of 7 bases. The CDR3 DNA sequence: TGCGCCAGCATGGCCGGAAACATTCAGTACTTC. Translating it yields CASMAGNIQYF.

A few counts support this clonotype. The V and J genes are TRBV27 and TRBJ2-1, with 7 bases lining up with TRBD1. With 6 bases clipped from V and 1 base from J, the junction kept 9 bases outside the gene matches. The CDR3 is 16 amino acids. CDR1 is MNHEY and CDR2 is SMNVEV in the germline V gene (reference sequence). As DNA, the CDR3 is TGTGCCAGCAGAAAAAACAGGGGTCTTTCCTACAATGAGCAGTTCTTC. Amino acids: CASRKNRGLSYNEQFF.

The chain carries TRBV29-1 and TRBJ2-7, with D possibly TRBD2 on 7 matching bases. This CDR3 contains 14 residues. The V and J ends lost 2 bases and 2 bases respectively, with 13 bases between them. Germline CDR1 reads SQVTM; CDR2 reads ANQGSEA. CDR3 region: CSVEFREGAYEQYF. CDR3 DNA sequence: TGCAGCGTTGAATTTAGGGAGGGGGCCTACGAGCAGTACTTC.

The CDR3 nucleotides are TGTGCCAGCAGTTTTACCAGGAATTCAAATACGCAGTATTTT. As protein: CASSFTRNSNTQYF. This chain uses TRBV27 with TRBJ2-3, with D uncertain. Germline CDR1 MNHEY, CDR2 SMNVEV (reference sequence). Trimming removed 3 bases from V and 7 bases from J, with 14 bases in between. This CDR3 comprises 14 residues.

This sequence joins TRBV12-3 or TRBV12-4 and TRBJ1-3; no reliable D call. With 6 bases removed from V and 2 bases from J, the gap between germline ends came to 8 bases. This CDR3 comprises 13 residues. The CDR3 spells CASRLYTGNTIYF. The CDR3 bases are TGTGCCAGCAGACTCTATACTGGAAACACCATATATTTT.

The sample holds many counts of this clonotype. The rearrangement joins TRBV12-3 or TRBV12-4 to TRBJ2-1; D not certain. Trimming stripped 1 base from V and 8 bases from J, with 9 bases between. The CDR3 spans 13 residues. The chain's CDR3 is CASSLGTADEQFF. In DNA form, the CDR3 reads TGTGCCAGCAGTTTAGGCACCGCCGATGAGCAGTTCTTC.

There are a few counts of this clonotype. This chain joins TRBV28 and TRBJ2-5; D may be TRBD2 (6 bases). The CDR3 consists of 14 residues. Germline loops: CDR1 MDHEN, CDR2 SYDVKM. Trimming cost V 6 bases and J 5 bases, with 16 bases left between them. This chain's CDR3 is CASRDPSGVETQYF. CDR3 DNA: TGTGCCAGCAGGGACCCCTCGGGAGTCGAGACCCAGTACTTC.

CDR3 sequence reads: CASSHVRVLATDTQYF. In DNA form, the CDR3 reads TGTGCCAGCAGCCACGTTCGGGTTCTTGCCACAGATACGCAGTATTTT. The chain recombines TRBV27 with TRBJ2-3, with D uncertain. V lost 6 bases, J lost 2 bases, and 18 bases lay in between. Per the germline V gene, CDR1 is MNHEY and CDR2 is SMNVEV (reference sequence). The CDR3 runs 16 residues.

There are many counts of this clonotype. The chain is built from TRBV27 and TRBJ2-1; D not resolved. Germline V gene sequence: CDR1 MNHEY, CDR2 SMNVEV (reference sequence). The CDR3 runs 15 residues. Trimming removed 1 base from V and 0 bases from J, with 7 bases in between. The CDR3 is CASSLLGSSYNEQFF. The CDR3 nucleotides are TGTGCCAGCAGTTTATTGGGTAGCTCCTACAATGAGCAGTTCTTC.

This chain joins TRBV20-1 and TRBJ2-3; no reliable D call. The CDR3 has 12 amino acids. Trimming pared 0 bases from V and 5 bases from J, leaving 6 bases between. Germline V gives CDR1 DFQATT, CDR2 SNEGSKA (reference sequence). CDR3 loop: CSARDNGDTQYF. In DNA form, the CDR3 reads TGCAGTGCTAGAGATAACGGAGATACGCAGTATTTT.

This clonotype was seen repeatedly, ten times or more. The chain has TRBV7-2 and TRBJ1-5; D perhaps matches TRBD1 (5 bases). The CDR3 is 14 residues long. V was shortened by 5 bases and J by 4 bases, with 12 bases between the two germline ends. Per germline, CDR1 SGHTA and CDR2 FQGNSA. The CDR3 protein is CASSPGTTNQPQHF. Written as DNA, the CDR3 is TGTGCCAGCAGCCCGGGGACGACTAATCAGCCCCAGCATTTT.

There are a few counts of this clonotype. This chain uses TRBV14 with TRBJ2-4; D is undetermined. The CDR3 contains 13 residues. Trimming cost V 0 bases and J 13 bases, with 13 bases left between them. The germline gives CDR1 SGHDN, CDR2 FVKESK. CDR3 DNA: TGTGCCAGCAGCCAAGATAGAGGCAACCAACAGTACTTC. This sequence encodes CASSQDRGNQQYF.

Only a few counts were recorded for this clonotype. This chain connects TRBV7-9 to TRBJ2-3; D is perhaps TRBD1 or TRBD2 (6 bases each). The CDR3 contains 16 residues. Germline V gene data show CDR1 as SEHNR and CDR2 as FQNEAQ (reference sequence). The V end was cut by 3 bases, the J end by 0 bases, with 13 bases between. Here the CDR3 reads CASSFGGLRSTDTQYF. CDR3 sequence (DNA): TGTGCCAGCAGCTTTGGGGGGCTCAGGAGCACAGATACGCAGTATTTT. Full variable domain (rest looked up from reference TRBV7-9 and TRBJ2-3): DTGVSQNPRHKITKRGQNVTFRCDPISEHNRLYWYRQTLGQGPEFLTYFQNEAQLEKSRLLSDRFSAERPKGSFSTLEIQRTEQGDSAMYLCASSFGGLRSTDTQYFGPGTRLTVL.

At least ten counts were recorded for this clonotype. The rearrangement joins TRBV7-2 to TRBJ2-1, with TRBD1 as a possible D gene (6 bases). Germline CDR1 is SGHTA and CDR2 is FQGNSA. The CDR3 has 16 residues. The V end was cut by 5 bases, the J end by 0 bases, with 14 bases between. The CDR3 loop reads CASSAPGQPSYNEQFF. CDR3 nucleotides: TGTGCCAGCAGCGCCCCGGGACAACCCTCCTACAATGAGCAGTTCTTC.

This sequence joins TRBV7-2 and TRBJ2-3; 14 bases are shared with TRBD2. The V segment lost 5 bases and the J segment 0 bases; nucleotides outside the gene matches: 7. The CDR3 has 18 amino acids. From germline, CDR1 is SGHTA and CDR2 FQGNSA. The CDR3 DNA reads TGTGCCAGCAGCGAGACTAGCGGGAGGGCCTCGAGCACAGATACGCAGTATTTT. Its translation: CASSETSGRASSTDTQYF.

This chain uses TRBV7-9 with TRBJ2-1; D ambiguous. The CDR3 runs 15 residues. The germline V gene has CDR1 SEHNR and CDR2 FQNEAQ (reference sequence). V lost 5 bases, J lost 0 bases, and 11 bases lay in between. CDR3 sequence reads: CASSGRKSSYNEQFF. Written as DNA, the CDR3 is TGTGCCAGCAGCGGAAGAAAAAGCTCCTACAATGAGCAGTTCTTC. Using reference TRBV7-9 and TRBJ2-1 for the parts outside the CDR3, the full variable domain is DTGVSQNPRHKITKRGQNVTFRCDPISEHNRLYWYRQTLGQGPEFLTYFQNEAQLEKSRLLSDRFSAERPKGSFSTLEIQRTEQGDSAMYLCASSGRKSSYNEQFFGPGTRLTVL.

This clonotype was found many times. V and J are TRBV7-9 and TRBJ1-1, with D perhaps TRBD1 (6 bases). V was trimmed by 2 bases and J by 1 base, leaving 11 bases between them. Germline assignment: CDR1 SEHNR and CDR2 FQNEAQ (reference sequence). CDR3 size: 15 residues. The DNA of the CDR3 is TGTGCCAGCAGCTTACCAAAGGACAGGAACACTGAAGCTTTCTTT. Translation: CASSLPKDRNTEAFF.

With regard to this clonotype: One base away lies a much larger clone, so this may be a sequencing read error. V usage is TRBV7-8 and J usage is TRBJ2-3; 8 bases agree with TRBD1. CDR1 is SGHVS and CDR2 is FQNEAQ in the germline V gene. CDR3 length: 15 amino acids. J was trimmed by 5 bases and V by 4 bases; bases with no gene match: 8. In DNA, the CDR3 is TGTGCCAGCAGCTCCCAGGGGGCGCGTATAGATACGCAGTATTTT. Translated, it gives CASSSQGARIDTQYF.

J is TRBJ1-2 and V is TRBV15; D possibly corresponds to TRBD1 (5 bases). CDR3 size: 14 residues. V lost 0 bases to trimming and J lost 4 bases, with 9 bases between them. Per germline, CDR1 LNHNV and CDR2 YYDKDF (reference sequence). The CDR3: CATSREPGPYGYTF. CDR3 coding DNA: TGTGCCACCAGCAGAGAGCCGGGACCCTATGGCTACACCTTC.